What follows are 14 T cell receptor beta chains derived from one specimen sequenced in a study of cytomegalovirus exposure and HLA in healthy donors. Sequenced by immunoSEQ multiplex PCR; TCRdb stores in-frame clones only, minus some. This sample yields approximately 71,000 clones, of which approximately 94% are seen a single time; about 0.93% belongs to the top ten. The sequenced material came from PBMCs. The receptors come from a young woman in good health and CMV-seronegative.

The chain is built from TRBV5-1 and TRBJ2-1; 8 bases fit TRBD1. Germline V gene data show CDR1 as SGHRS and CDR2 as YFSETQ. The CDR3 spans 14 residues. V gave up 4 bases and J gave up 9 bases; unmatched junction bases: 9. The CDR3 nucleotides are TGCGCCAGCAGCCAAGACGGACAGGGTGGTGAGCAGTTCTTC. It encodes CASSQDGQGGEQFF. Drawing the rest from reference TRBV5-1 and TRBJ2-1, the complete variable domain is KAGVTQTPRYLIKTRGQQVTLSCSPISGHRSVSWYQQTPGQGLQFLFEYFSETQRNKGNFPGRFSGRQFSNSRSEMNVSTLELGDSALYLCASSQDGQGGEQFFGPGTRLTVL.

The genes are TRBV11-3 and TRBJ2-3, with 7 bases identical to TRBD1. In germline, CDR1 is SGHNT, CDR2 YENEEA. The CDR3 sequence is 13 residues long. Trimming at V came to 3 bases and at J to 6 bases, leaving 3 bases not matched to a gene. CDR3 in amino acids: CASSFQGEDTQYF. The CDR3 nucleotides are TGTGCCAGCAGCTTCCAGGGGGAGGATACGCAGTATTTT. The full variable domain, completed using reference TRBV11-3 and TRBJ2-3, is EAGVVQSPRYKIIEKKQPVAFWCNPISGHNTLYWYLQNLGQGPELLIRYENEEAVDDSQLPKDRFSAERLKGVDSTLKIQPAELGDSAVYLCASSFQGEDTQYFGPGTRLTVL.

This rearrangement joins TRBV9 to TRBJ2-2; 7 positions agree with TRBD2. CDR1 and CDR2 (germline): SGDLS, YYNGEE. The CDR3 loop spans 16 amino acids. V shed 1 base and J 2 bases; nucleotides not matched to a gene: 5. This CDR3 is CASSVRASGNTGELFF. The CDR3 region has the DNA TGTGCCAGCAGCGTAAGAGCTAGCGGTAACACCGGGGAGCTGTTTTTT. Using reference TRBV9 and TRBJ2-2 for the parts outside the CDR3, the full variable domain is DSGVTQTPKHLITATGQRVTLRCSPRSGDLSVYWYQQSLDQGLQFLIQYYNGEERAKGNILERFSAQQFPDLHSELNLSSLELGDSALYFCASSVRASGNTGELFFGEGSRLTVL.

In its sample, this clone was seen a few times. The rearrangement uses TRBV7-9 and TRBJ2-4; 15 bases are shared with TRBD2. Germline V gene lookup returns CDR1 SEHNR and CDR2 FQNEAQ (reference sequence). The CDR3 length is 18 residues. After removal of 3 bases from V and 5 bases from J, the junction contained 8 bases not matched to a gene. This CDR3 is CASSFPGLAGGAENIQYF. The DNA of the CDR3 is TGTGCCAGCAGCTTCCCGGGACTAGCGGGAGGTGCGGAAAACATTCAGTACTTC.

This chain uses TRBV21-1 with TRBJ1-5; the D call in the table, TRBD1, was not verified against the DNA. TRBV21-1 has pseudogene status. This CDR3 comprises 16 residues. In DNA, the CDR3 is TGTGCCAGCAGCAAAGGGGACAGGGATGGTAATCAGCCCCAGCATTTT. Translated, it gives CASSKGDRDGNQPQHF.

J is TRBJ2-2 and V is TRBV9, with TRBD1 matching over 8 bases. The germline gives CDR1 SGDLS, CDR2 YYNGEE. V lost 4 bases, J lost 3 bases, and 8 bases stayed unmatched. The CDR3 length is 16 residues. The CDR3 protein is CASSRTGWSDTGELFF. In nucleotides, the CDR3 is TGTGCCAGCAGCCGGACAGGGTGGTCGGACACCGGGGAGCTGTTTTTT. Supplemented by reference TRBV9 and TRBJ2-2, the full variable domain reads DSGVTQTPKHLITATGQRVTLRCSPRSGDLSVYWYQQSLDQGLQFLIQYYNGEERAKGNILERFSAQQFPDLHSELNLSSLELGDSALYFCASSRTGWSDTGELFFGEGSRLTVL.

V is TRBV19 and J is TRBJ2-1; a possible D gene is TRBD2 (6 bases). The CDR3 is made up of 15 amino acids. CDR1 and CDR2 from the germline V gene are LNHDA and SQIVND (reference sequence). Trimming removed 5 bases at V and 0 bases at J, with 11 bases between. DNA of the CDR3: TGTGCCAGTAGTCGGGACTGGAGCTCCTACAATGAGCAGTTCTTC. Its protein is CASSRDWSSYNEQFF.

This sequence joins TRBV13 and TRBJ2-7, with D unresolved. The V end was cut by 0 bases, the J end by 3 bases, with 6 bases between. The germline CDR1 and CDR2 sequences are PRHDT and FYEKMQ (reference sequence). This CDR3 region has 13 residues. For the CDR3, the DNA is TGTGCCAGCAGCTTAGGGGTCGGCTACGAGCAGTACTTC. Translating gives CASSLGVGYEQYF.

V is TRBV6-1 and J is TRBJ1-4, with 10 bases that match TRBD1. The CDR3 runs to 15 residues. V was pared by 3 bases and J by 11 bases, with 9 bases of the junction left unmatched. Germline CDR1 is MNHNS and CDR2 is SASEGT. The CDR3 sequence is CASSDTTGGGWKLFF. In DNA, the CDR3 is TGTGCCAGCAGTGATACGACAGGGGGCGGTTGGAAACTGTTTTTT.

J is TRBJ2-7 and V is TRBV9; D gene ambiguous. The CDR3 spans 14 residues. Per germline, CDR1 SGDLS and CDR2 YYNGEE. V lost 0 bases to trimming and J lost 3 bases, with 10 bases between them. CDR3 sequence (DNA): TGTGCCAGCAGCGTAGGTATAGCCGACTACGAGCAGTACTTC. Its translation: CASSVGIADYEQYF.

For this clone: At one end the junction does not follow the germline gene, possibly because of a read error. V gene TRBV20-1 combines with J gene TRBJ2-5; 9 bases fit TRBD1. The V gene's germline CDR1 is DFQATT and CDR2 SNEGSKA (reference sequence). The CDR3 has 11 amino acids. CDR3 loop: CSARDKDRGNF. The CDR3 DNA follows: TGCAGTGCTAGAGATAAGGACAGGGGTAACTTC.

V is TRBV25-1 and J is TRBJ1-1; D possibly corresponds to TRBD1 (5 bases). This CDR3 has 14 residues. From germline, CDR1 is MGHDK and CDR2 SYGVNS. The germline V and J ends were trimmed by 3 bases and 1 base, with 9 bases remaining between them. CDR3 region: CASSDRATNTEAFF. For the CDR3, the DNA is TGTGCCAGCAGTGACAGGGCCACGAACACTGAAGCTTTCTTT. The entire variable domain, with the rest obtained from reference TRBV25-1 and TRBJ1-1, is as follows: EADIYQTPRYLVIGTGKKITLECSQTMGHDKMYWYQQDPGMELHLIHYSYGVNSTEKGDLSSESTVSRIRTEHFPLTLESARPSHTSQYLCASSDRATNTEAFFGQGTRLTVV.

This chain joins TRBV28 and TRBJ1-5, with D maybe TRBD1 (5 bases). V dropped 4 bases and J dropped 2 bases, with 12 bases sitting between them. This CDR3 comprises 15 residues. Germline V gene lookup returns CDR1 MDHEN and CDR2 SYDVKM. The CDR3 protein is CASSSGTQRNQPQHF. CDR3 bases: TGTGCCAGCAGTTCCGGGACTCAGCGCAATCAGCCCCAGCATTTT.

CDR3 sequence reads: CASSPPARTGREQYF. In DNA, the CDR3 is TGTGCCAGCAGCCCTCCCGCCCGGACAGGGCGCGAGCAGTACTTC. This chain connects TRBV6-5 to TRBJ2-7; 8 positions agree with TRBD1. J was trimmed by 6 bases and V by 6 bases; bases with no gene match: 13. Per germline, CDR1 MNHEY and CDR2 SVGAGI. This CDR3 comprises 15 residues.